This T cell receptor (beta chain) was identified in a study of OX40 agonist ivuxolimab in advanced cancers. Regarding the study in general: Ivuxolimab was a fully human IgG2 agonistic monoclonal antibody targeting the costimulatory receptor OX40 (CD134). Among the approximately 50 dose-escalation patients, about 19 had hepatocellular carcinoma, 15 or so melanoma, 9 renal cell carcinoma and 9 head and neck cancer. Intravenous ivuxolimab was administered to patients every 2 weeks at six dose levels: 0.01, 0.1, 0.3, 1.5, 3 and 10 mg/kg. In the dose-escalation cohort, 70% to 85% of patients were male, and the mean age was around 65 years with a range of about 20 to 90. Patients were allowed to have had prior anti-PD-1, anti-PD-L1 or anti-CTLA-4 therapy, and approximately 43% of the dose-escalation patients had previously received checkpoint inhibitors. Peripheral TCRbeta sequencing aimed to test whether ivuxolimab altered TCR sequence diversity and caused clonal T-cell expansion. Partial responses were achieved by three dose-escalation patients, of whom one had hepatocellular carcinoma and two had cutaneous melanoma. The monotherapy dose-escalation portion (N ≈ 55 patients) of the phase I ivuxolimab trial is reported in the paper.

Genomic DNA was isolated from the sorted cells so that the TCRbeta CDR3 region could be sequenced. The immunoSEQ Assay was used to sequence the TCRbeta CDR3 regions. Held by TCRdb, this immuneACCESS table contains in-frame sequences only and omits some clones. Under half of the omission traces to an unresolved V gene where checked; the cause of the rest is unknown. This sample holds 60,000 or so clones; nearly 90% were observed only once. 11% of the sample rests with the top ten. The germline V gene specifies MNHNS as CDR1 and SASEGT as CDR2. The CDR3 starts with the cysteine, ends with the valine, and has 14 residues. The entry retains the CDR3 DNA only, 42 bases that are in frame from base 1. Trimming takes 4 bases from V and 3 bases from J, and the germline ends sit 13 bases apart. Paper-wide results and their limitations: In the 0.1-3.0 mg/kg groups, partial responders were among the patients with the lowest normalized peripheral clonal expansion, particularly in CD8+ T cells. After ivuxolimab, CD8+ T cells had more expanded clones than CD4+ T cells on average. Low levels of normalized T-cell clonal expansion were also shown by some nonresponding patients. At doses from 0.1 to 3.0 mg/kg, clonal expansion was seen in both CD4+ and CD8+ blood T cells between baseline and week 6. Which antigens the clonally expanded peripheral T cells were specific for was not determined.

Notes on this clone: Its antigen is unknown. Base qualities are not at hand, and no much larger clone is one base apart.

Patients with autoimmune disease history or receiving systemic immunosuppression were excluded from the trial. Peripheral blood for TCR sequencing was collected from all dose cohorts at baseline, on cycle 4 day 1, and on cycle 7 day 1. Samples were obtained from an open-label, multicenter, first-in-human phase I dose-escalation trial of ivuxolimab. Adults with locally advanced or metastatic melanoma, renal cell carcinoma, hepatocellular carcinoma or head and neck squamous cell carcinoma were enrolled in the trial. Before TCR sequencing, CD4+ T cells and CD8+ T cells were sorted from peripheral blood as separate populations.

This receptor chain uses TRBV6-1 and TRBJ2-7, and the D gene may be TRBD1, 5 bases matching. This material consisted of CD4+ or CD8+ T cells sorted from blood, taken in a trial of the OX40 agonist ivuxolimab. The source of this sequence is an adult with an advanced solid tumor such as melanoma, head and neck, liver or kidney cancer. The CDR3 protein is CASSGKGRGYEQYV. The DNA sequence follows: TGTGCCAGCAGTGGCAAGGGAAGGGGCTACGAGCAGTACGTC.